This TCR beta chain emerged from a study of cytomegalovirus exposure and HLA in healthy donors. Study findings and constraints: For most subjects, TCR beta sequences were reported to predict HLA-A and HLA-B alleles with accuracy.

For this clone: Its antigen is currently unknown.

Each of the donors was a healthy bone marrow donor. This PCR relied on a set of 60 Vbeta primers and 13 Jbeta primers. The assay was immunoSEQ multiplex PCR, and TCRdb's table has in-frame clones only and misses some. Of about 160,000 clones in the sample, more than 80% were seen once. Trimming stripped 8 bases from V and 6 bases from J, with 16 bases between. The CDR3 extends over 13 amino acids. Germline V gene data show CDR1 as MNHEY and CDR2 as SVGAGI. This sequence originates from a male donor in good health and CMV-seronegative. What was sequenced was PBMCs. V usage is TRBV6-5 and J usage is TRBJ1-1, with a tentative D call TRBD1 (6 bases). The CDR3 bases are TGTGCCAGCGTCCGGCCAGGGACACCTGAAGCTTTCTTT. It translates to CASVRPGTPEAFF.